This T cell receptor beta chain emerged from a study of shared T cell receptors in the human thymus. The protocol was immunoSEQ multiplex PCR, while the TCRdb copy is restricted to in-frame clones and leaves out a portion. The data contain hundreds of thousands of clones, more than 75% of them seen just once; the ten biggest clones take up 0.01%. Germline V gives CDR1 SGHDT, CDR2 YYEEEE. The CDR3 is 15 residues long. The sample was also linked to a second study, of human thymus T cells.

The chain has TRBV5-6 and TRBJ2-5; TRBD1 matches 7 bases. The tail of the sequence fits TRBJ2-7 better, so the J call may be wrong. The clonotype originates from a boy less than two years old with a congenital heart defect. Sequences were obtained from thymocytes. The CDR3 reads CASTQTGKSSYEQYF. CDR3 sequence (DNA): TGTGCCAGCACCCAGACAGGGAAGAGCTCCTACGAGCAGTACTTC.